These T cell receptor beta chains were read from a single sample in a study of shared clonotypes between healthy human individuals. The data were produced by immunoSEQ multiplex PCR, yet TCRdb's version contains in-frame clones alone and is incomplete. This table holds over 950,000 clones, 60% to 80% found once. The sequenced material came from memory CD4+ T cells from PBMCs. The receptors were gathered from a man between 18 and 35 years old in good health. Some clones in this sample may be carry-over from other donors' samples. Both conserved end residues are part of each CDR3. D genes are given only for firm matches. Rows may omit the clone size; those that give it use once, few, many or a size class.

D: TRBD2
J: TRBJ2-7
size: once
V: TRBV2
DNA: TGTGCCAGCAGAGAAGGACTAGCGGGGGAGCAGTACTTC
CDR3: CASREGLAGEQYF

D: TRBD1
J: TRBJ1-1
size: NA
V: TRBV19
DNA: TGTGCCAGTAGTCCGTACAGGGGGCGAAACACTGAAGCTTTCTTT
CDR3: CASSPYRGRNTEAFF

D: TRBD2
J: TRBJ2-1
size: NA
V: TRBV7-2
DNA: TGTGCCAGCAGCTATCAATCGGGACTAGCGGGAGAGTCCTACAATGAGCAGTTCTTC
CDR3: CASSYQSGLAGESYNEQFF

D: TRBD2
J: TRBJ2-5
size: few
V: TRBV19
DNA: TGTGCCAGTAGTATTCCAGCCCGGGGGGGAGAGACCCAGTACTTC
CDR3: CASSIPARGGETQYF

D: NA
J: TRBJ2-2
size: NA
V: TRBV27
DNA: TGTGCCAGCAGAGGTGGCGGACACACCGGGGAGCTGTTTTTT
CDR3: CASRGGGHTGELFF

D: NA
J: TRBJ2-4
size: NA
V: TRBV19
DNA: TGTGCCAGTAGTATAAAAGGGGTGGCCAAAAACATTCAGTACTTC
CDR3: CASSIKGVAKNIQYF

D: TRBD1
J: TRBJ2-5
size: few
V: TRBV5-1
DNA: TGCGCCAGCAGCTTGGGGACAGGGCCAGAAGGGGCCCAGTACTTC
CDR3: CASSLGTGPEGAQYF

D: TRBD1
J: TRBJ1-2
size: NA
V: TRBV18
DNA: TGTGCCAGCTCCCCTACGGCGCGCAGGGGGTTGGGCTATGGCTACACCTTC
CDR3: CASSPTARRGLGYGYTF

D: NA
J: TRBJ2-1
size: NA
V: TRBV19
DNA: TGTGCCAGTAGTATAGGTTTGGAAAATGAGCAGTTCTTC
CDR3: CASSIGLENEQFF

D: NA
J: TRBJ2-5
size: many
V: TRBV2
DNA: TGTGCCAGCGCCCGGTCCAGGGGCCTCCAAGAGACCCAGTACTTC
CDR3: CASARSRGLQETQYF

D: NA
J: TRBJ2-7
size: NA
V: TRBV30
DNA: TGTGCCTGGACTCCGGGCGGGAATTTCAAGCAGTACTTC
CDR3: CAWTPGGNFKQYF

D: TRBD2
J: TRBJ2-7
size: NA
V: TRBV12-5
DNA: TGTGCTAGGGGAGCGGGAGGGTACGAGCAGTACTTC
CDR3: CARGAGGYEQYF

D: NA
J: TRBJ1-3
size: few
V: TRBV9
DNA: TGTGCCAGCAGCGGGGACTTCGGTAACACCATATATTTT
CDR3: CASSGDFGNTIYF

D: NA
J: TRBJ2-7
size: NA
V: TRBV20-1
DNA: TGCAGTGCTTCCGACTACGAGCAGTACTTC
CDR3: CSASDYEQYF

D: NA
J: TRBJ2-1
size: NA
V: TRBV15
DNA: TGTGCCACCAGCGAGAGAGCAGGGAACTACAATGAGCAGTTCTTC
CDR3: CATSERAGNYNEQFF

D: TRBD1
J: TRBJ1-4
size: NA
V: TRBV27
DNA: TGTGCCAGCAGTCGAGGACAGGGGGTAGGGGAAAAACTGTTTTTT
CDR3: CASSRGQGVGEKLFF

D: NA
J: TRBJ2-5
size: once
V: TRBV2
DNA: TGTGCCAGCAGTGATCGGTGGGAGACCCAGTACTTC
CDR3: CASSDRWETQYF

D: NA
J: TRBJ2-5
size: NA
V: TRBV19
DNA: TGTGCCAGTAGTATCTCTGGGCGAGAGACCCAGTACTTC
CDR3: CASSISGRETQYF

D: NA
J: TRBJ1-1
size: NA
V: TRBV20-1
DNA: TGCAGTGCTAGTCTTAACAGTCGGGCTTTCTTT
CDR3: CSASLNSRAFF

D: NA
J: TRBJ2-1
size: NA
V: TRBV7-2
DNA: TGTGCCAGCAGCTTATTCAACCAGGCGGCCTACAATGAGCAGTTCTTC
CDR3: CASSLFNQAAYNEQFF

D: NA
J: TRBJ2-1
size: NA
V: TRBV18
DNA: TGTGCCAGCTCACCAATCCGGGCCAGTGTTGAGCAGTTCTTC
CDR3: CASSPIRASVEQFF

D: NA
J: TRBJ2-2
size: NA
V: TRBV5-1
DNA: TGCGCCAGCAGCGCAAAGGTTTTCCCGAACACCGGGGAGCTGTTTTTT
CDR3: CASSAKVFPNTGELFF

D: NA
J: TRBJ1-1
size: NA
V: TRBV7-9
DNA: TGTGCCAGCAGCTTAGTGGGTAAGGCTGAAGCTTTCTTT
CDR3: CASSLVGKAEAFF

D: NA
J: TRBJ1-4
size: NA
V: TRBV28
DNA: TGTGCCAGCAGTACGACGGCAGATGAAAAACTGTTTTTT
CDR3: CASSTTADEKLFF

D: NA
J: TRBJ2-1
size: NA
V: TRBV2
DNA: TGTGCCAGCAGTGTCTCGACCTACAATGAGCAGTTCTTC
CDR3: CASSVSTYNEQFF

D: TRBD1
J: TRBJ1-2
size: NA
V: TRBV18
DNA: TGTGCCAGCTCCCTAAACAGGGGCGCCGTCGTGGATGGCTACACCTTC
CDR3: CASSLNRGAVVDGYTF

D: TRBD2
J: TRBJ2-1
size: NA
V: TRBV11-3
DNA: TGTGCCAGCAGCCCCAAGGGAGCGGGAGGGCCGGTCAATGAGCAGTTCTTC
CDR3: CASSPKGAGGPVNEQFF

D: TRBD1
J: TRBJ1-5
size: NA
V: TRBV28
DNA: TGTGCCAGCAGTCCCCCTCGACAGGGTTTGAGTCAGCCCCAGCATTTT
CDR3: CASSPPRQGLSQPQHF

D: TRBD1
J: TRBJ2-7
size: NA
V: TRBV27
DNA: TGTGCCAGCAGTTTCTCCCCGGGACAGGGACTTTACTACGAGCAGTACTTC
CDR3: CASSFSPGQGLYYEQYF

D: TRBD1
J: TRBJ2-4
size: many
V: TRBV5-1
DNA: TGCGCCAGCAGCTTGGGACAGGGCCAAAACATTCAGTACTTC
CDR3: CASSLGQGQNIQYF

D: NA
J: TRBJ2-7
size: NA
V: TRBV4-1
DNA: TGCGCCAGCAGCCAAGGAGAACGGGGATCCTACGAGCAGTACTTC
CDR3: CASSQGERGSYEQYF

D: NA
J: TRBJ2-4
size: NA
V: TRBV28
DNA: TGTGCCAGCAGTCCGATAAGCGGAGGTCTAGCCAAAAACATTCAGTACTTC
CDR3: CASSPISGGLAKNIQYF

D: NA
J: TRBJ2-7
size: NA
V: TRBV30
DNA: TGTGCCTGGAGTGAGGGGTTTTACGAGCAGTACTTC
CDR3: CAWSEGFYEQYF

D: NA
J: TRBJ1-1
size: NA
V: TRBV19
DNA: TGTGCCAGTAGTCCCCAATGGGGGGCCCGCGACACTGAAGCTTTCTTT
CDR3: CASSPQWGARDTEAFF

D: TRBD2
J: TRBJ2-1
size: NA
V: TRBV27
DNA: TGTGCCAGCAGTCCATACCCGAGGGGTAGCGGGAGGATGTACAATGAGCAGTTCTTC
CDR3: CASSPYPRGSGRMYNEQFF